The T cell receptor (beta chain) described here comes from a study of blood T cell repertoires in COVID-19. About the research overall: Spain, Italy and the United States supplied samples that represented acute and convalescent COVID-19.

Original processing notes: Nucleated cell number was recorded as an estimate derived from reference gene primer amplification. Clones were read by immunoSEQ multiplex PCR, and TCRdb kept only the in-frame ones, dropping some. V, J and clone size reflect that table, while D and trimming were determined from the DNA. The profile shows a few hundred thousand clones, nearly 90% of them singletons. Those who participated ranged in age from about 18 to 95 years and resided in approximately 26 US areas. Clinical histories supplied by participants themselves formed the basis of cohort assignment. The V end lost 5 bases, the J end lost 7 bases, and 20 bases lay between the germline ends. CDR1 is KGHSH, CDR2 LQKENI, per germline. The CDR3 is 15 amino acids.

This chain uses TRBV18 with TRBJ1-2; D is undetermined. This TCR derives from a woman in her 30s who had recovered from COVID-19. Sequenced input: PBMCs or T cells enriched from blood (not recorded which). The chain's CDR3 is CASSGWIAGRGGYTF. For the CDR3, the DNA is TGTGCCAGCTCAGGTTGGATCGCTGGCCGGGGTGGCTACACCTTC.